The 20 T cell receptor beta chains below all came from one sample that was sequenced in a study of response to subunit inactivated influenza vaccine. TCRdb ran MiXCR on the RT-PCR reads and lists one entry per CDR3 protein. Here the sample spans more than 400,000 distinct CDR3 sequences, more than 7% being singletons. The sequencing here drew on PBMCs from blood, taken less than 25 months after vaccination. The receptors derive from a man aged 45-69 years who received an inactivated influenza vaccine.

In this sample, this clonotype turned up many times. The chain is built from TRBV5-1 and TRBJ2-2; perhaps TRBD2 as D (5 bases). The CDR3 has 17 residues. Trimming took off 1 base at V and 6 bases at J, with 19 bases between the two ends. Germline V gene lookup returns CDR1 SGHRS and CDR2 YFSETQ. CDR3 nucleotides: TGCGCCAGCAGCTTGACCGGGTCCCCGGGGATTTCCGGGGAGCTGTTTTTT. Its protein is CASSLTGSPGISGELFF. Filled out from reference TRBV5-1 and TRBJ2-2, the complete variable domain reads KAGVTQTPRYLIKTRGQQVTLSCSPISGHRSVSWYQQTPGQGLQFLFEYFSETQRNKGNFPGRFSGRQFSNSRSEMNVSTLELGDSALYLCASSLTGSPGISGELFFGEGSRLTVL.

Comments on this clonotype: One junction end disagrees with the germline gene, perhaps due to a read error. The chain recombines TRBV7-2 with TRBJ2-3; the match to TRBD2 covers 10 bases. The germline gives CDR1 SGHTA, CDR2 FQGNSA. This CDR3 spans 17 amino acids. CDR3 sequence (DNA): TGTGCCAGCAGCGTCTCTAGCGGGGGATTTCTGACAGATAAGCAGTATTTT. Its translation is CASSVSSGGFLTDKQYF.

This clonotype came up many times. V gene TRBV7-2 combines with J gene TRBJ2-1, with 11 bases identical to TRBD2. This CDR3 comprises 16 residues. Germline values: CDR1 SGHTA, CDR2 FQGNSA. Unmatched junction bases numbered 12, after V lost 5 bases and J lost 9 bases. CDR3: CASSLVIAGGLGEQFF. CDR3 DNA sequence: TGTGCCAGCAGCCTAGTCATAGCGGGAGGGCTTGGTGAGCAGTTCTTC.

V usage is TRBV12-3 or TRBV12-4 and J usage is TRBJ2-7; 10 bases align to TRBD2. J lost 0 bases, V lost 6 bases, and 11 bases had no gene match. This CDR3 contains 17 residues. The CDR3 sequence: CASSRQGTSARSYEQYF. For the CDR3, the DNA is TGTGCCAGCAGCCGGCAGGGGACTAGCGCCCGCTCCTACGAGCAGTACTTC.

Only a few counts were recorded for this clonotype. The rearrangement uses TRBV2 and TRBJ2-1; 12 nucleotides align to TRBD2. Trimming at V came to 4 bases and at J to 2 bases, leaving 12 bases not matched to a gene. CDR3 size: 19 residues. CDR1 and CDR2 from the germline V gene are SNHLY and FYNNEI. CDR3 sequence reads: CASSGTSGERGRPYNEQFF. The CDR3 DNA follows: TGTGCCAGCAGTGGGACTAGCGGGGAGCGCGGAAGACCCTACAATGAGCAGTTCTTC.

This clonotype was seen at least ten times. The chain links TRBV10-3 to TRBJ1-1, with D perhaps TRBD1 (5 bases). The length of the CDR3 is 14 residues. CDR1 ENHRY and CDR2 SYGVKD come from the germline V gene. V was trimmed by 4 bases and J by 1 base, leaving 10 bases between them. DNA for the CDR3: TGTGCCATCAGTGTTGGGCAGGGGAACACTGAAGCTTTCTTT. Encoded protein: CAISVGQGNTEAFF.

The V and J genes are TRBV2 and TRBJ1-4; D is possibly TRBD1 (6 bases). V shed 3 bases and J shed 8 bases, with 16 bases lying between them. The germline V gene has CDR1 SNHLY and CDR2 FYNNEI. This CDR3 has 15 amino acids. The CDR3 bases are TGTGCCAGCAGTGAGCGGGGAGCCGGGGGCGAAAAACTGTTTTTT. It codes for CASSERGAGGEKLFF.

This clonotype was seen a few times. This chain links TRBV27 with TRBJ2-7; D not certain. V lost 6 bases, J lost 4 bases, and 13 bases lay in between. The CDR3 covers 13 residues. Germline V CDR1 and CDR2: MNHEY, SMNVEV (reference sequence). CDR3 sequence reads: CASRRVGGYEQYF. DNA of the CDR3: TGTGCCAGCAGGAGAGTAGGCGGTTACGAGCAGTACTTC.

This clonotype was observed a few times. This rearrangement joins TRBV6-2 or TRBV6-3 to TRBJ2-1; maybe TRBD2 (5 bases). This CDR3 is 12 amino acids long. V was clipped by 4 bases and J by 12 bases, with 13 bases between them. Germline assignment: CDR1 MNHEY and CDR2 SVGEGT. This chain's CDR3 is CASSSGLISQFF. The DNA for the CDR3 is TGTGCCAGCAGTTCCGGACTTATTTCGCAGTTCTTC.

CDR3 loop: CSARPGQGDYGYTF. DNA of the CDR3: TGCAGTGCCCGACCGGGACAGGGGGATTATGGCTACACCTTC. This chain connects TRBV20-1 to TRBJ1-2; 11 positions match TRBD1. Looked up from germline, CDR1 is DFQATT and CDR2 is SNEGSKA (reference sequence). The CDR3 has 14 amino acids. Losses at the gene ends were 6 bases for V and 5 bases for J; bases not matched to a gene: 8.

The chain is built from TRBV7-9 and TRBJ2-1; 9 nucleotides agree with TRBD2. Trimming cost V 3 bases and J 7 bases; bases outside gene matches: 4. CDR1 and CDR2 (germline): SEHNR, FQNEAQ (reference sequence). This CDR3 comprises 14 residues. The CDR3 nucleotides read TGTGCCAGCAGCTTCTGGCGGGGGGGTAATGAGCAGTTCTTC. The encoded protein is CASSFWRGGNEQFF.

This clonotype was recorded many times. V and J are TRBV20-1 and TRBJ2-5, with a possible D match to TRBD1 (5 bases). CDR1 and CDR2 (germline): DFQATT, SNEGSKA (reference sequence). Trimming took off 2 bases at V and 5 bases at J, with 15 bases between the two ends. The CDR3 is 14 residues long. The CDR3 DNA reads TGCAGTGCTAGAAATTCAGGGATCTTCGAGACCCAGTACTTC. As protein: CSARNSGIFETQYF.

The sample holds many counts of this clonotype. The rearrangement links TRBV12-3 or TRBV12-4 to TRBJ1-3, with D perhaps matching TRBD1 (6 bases). Trimming cost V 5 bases and J 0 bases, with 17 bases left between them. The CDR3 totals 17 residues. In DNA, the CDR3 is TGTGCCAGCAGTCCCCGGGACATTCTACTCTCTGGAAACACCATATATTTT. Encoded protein: CASSPRDILLSGNTIYF.

The table lists this clonotype with a few counts. In DNA, the CDR3 is TGTGCCAGCAGTTACAGTCAGGGGGGCACTGAAGCTTTCTTT. Its protein is CASSYSQGGTEAFF. The chain is built from TRBV6-5 and TRBJ1-1; 7 bases fit TRBD1. The CDR3 loop spans 14 amino acids. Trimming at V came to 2 bases and at J to 4 bases, leaving 4 bases not matched to a gene. Germline assignment: CDR1 MNHEY and CDR2 SVGAGI.

This clonotype has just a few counts. The chain couples TRBV5-1 to TRBJ2-2; unclear D gene. Germline assignment: CDR1 SGHRS and CDR2 YFSETQ. This CDR3 spans 14 amino acids. V lost 0 bases and J 4 bases, leaving 7 bases between the germline ends. CDR3 protein: CASSLVVGTGELFF. The CDR3, as DNA: TGCGCCAGCAGCTTGGTTGTGGGCACCGGGGAGCTGTTTTTT.

This chain uses TRBV29-1 with TRBJ1-2; the D is unclear. CDR3 length: 13 residues. Germline CDR1 is SQVTM and CDR2 is ANQGSEA. V was trimmed by 0 bases and J by 4 bases, leaving 9 bases between them. The CDR3 is CSVEDRRVYGYTF. CDR3 DNA sequence: TGCAGCGTTGAAGATCGGCGGGTCTATGGCTACACCTTC.

This chain links TRBV28 with TRBJ2-7; 7 bases are shared with TRBD2. Germline assignment: CDR1 MDHEN and CDR2 SYDVKM. V was pared by 5 bases and J by 2 bases, with 9 bases of the junction left unmatched. This CDR3 spans 15 amino acids. The CDR3 DNA is TGTGCCAGCAGTCCCCCCAGCGGGAAAACCTACGAGCAGTACTTC. Protein: CASSPPSGKTYEQYF. Together with reference TRBV28 and TRBJ2-7, the CDR3 gives the full variable domain: DVKVTQSSRYLVKRTGEKVFLECVQDMDHENMFWYRQDPGLGLRLIYFSYDVKMKEKGDIPEGYSVSREKKERFSLILESASTNQTSMYLCASSPPSGKTYEQYFGPGTRLTVT.

This chain uses TRBV20-1 with TRBJ2-7; TRBD1 is a possible D gene (6 bases). Trimming pared 1 base from V and 5 bases from J, leaving 18 bases between. The CDR3 loop spans 15 amino acids. CDR1 and CDR2 (germline): DFQATT, SNEGSKA (reference sequence). The CDR3, as DNA: TGCAGTGCTAGAGTTGGTTCCGTCAGGGGCCACGAGCAGTACTTC. It is translated as CSARVGSVRGHEQYF.

The chain has TRBV20-1 and TRBJ2-5; 7 nucleotides agree with TRBD2. CDR1 DFQATT and CDR2 SNEGSKA come from the germline V gene (reference sequence). The CDR3 runs to 18 residues. The V segment lost 0 bases and the J segment 2 bases; nucleotides outside the gene matches: 15. The DNA of the CDR3 is TGCAGTGCTAGAGATCTAGTCGGGGCTAGCGGCTTACAAGAGACCCAGTACTTC. This codes for CSARDLVGASGLQETQYF.

This clonotype was counted many times. CDR3 bases: TGCGCCAGCAGCCAAGAATCCAGCGGAGGGCCTCAAGAGACCCAGTACTTC. Its protein product is CASSQESSGGPQETQYF. The V call is TRBV4-1, the J call TRBJ2-5; D might be TRBD2 (6 bases). Germline CDR1 and CDR2: MGHRA and YSYEKL. The CDR3 has 17 amino acids. The germline V and J ends were trimmed by 0 bases and 2 bases, with 16 bases remaining between them.